The 15 T cell receptor beta chains below all came from one sample that was sequenced in a study of cytomegalovirus exposure and HLA in healthy donors. The PCR ran on 60 Vbeta and 13 Jbeta primers. Assay: immunoSEQ multiplex PCR; the TCRdb copy retains only in-frame clones and omits some. The sample yields roughly 89,000 clones, approximately 60% seen once. Sample: PBMCs. Source of these receptors: a woman between 45 and 65 years old in good health and CMV-seropositive.

V and J are TRBV27 and TRBJ2-7; 8 bases are shared with TRBD2. Losses at the gene ends were 6 bases for V and 3 bases for J; bases not matched to a gene: 13. Per the germline V gene, CDR1 is MNHEY and CDR2 is SMNVEV (reference sequence). CDR3 length: 16 residues. DNA for the CDR3: TGTGCCAGCAGGATGAAAGGGACTAGTTCCCGCTACGAGCAGTACTTC. Its translation is CASRMKGTSSRYEQYF.

This chain joins TRBV6-5 and TRBJ1-1, with 9 nucleotides matching TRBD1. The CDR3 loop spans 14 amino acids. CDR1 is MNHEY and CDR2 is SVGAGI in the germline V gene. Germline trimming cut 5 bases from V and 1 base from J; bases unmatched to any gene: 2. CDR3 loop: CASSKDRGNTEAFF. Written as DNA, the CDR3 is TGTGCCAGCAGTAAGGACAGGGGGAACACTGAAGCTTTCTTT.

This chain connects TRBV7-7 to TRBJ2-1, with D maybe TRBD2 (5 bases). V lost 2 bases and J lost 9, with 17 bases in between. Germline loops: CDR1 SSHAT, CDR2 FNYEAQ (reference sequence). The CDR3 is made up of 15 amino acids. The CDR3 region is CASSLLEGGQSEQFF. The CDR3 DNA reads TGTGCCAGCAGCTTATTAGAGGGTGGCCAAAGTGAGCAGTTCTTC.

The chain employs TRBV28 and TRBJ2-1, with 7 nucleotides matching TRBD1. The CDR3 covers 13 residues. Losses at the gene ends were 7 bases for V and 4 bases for J; bases not matched to a gene: 4. Germline V gene data show CDR1 as MDHEN and CDR2 as SYDVKM. The CDR3 is CASNRDRYNEQFF. The CDR3 coding sequence is TGTGCCAGCAACCGGGACAGATACAATGAGCAGTTCTTC. Full variable domain (remainder filled in from reference TRBV28 and TRBJ2-1): DVKVTQSSRYLVKRTGEKVFLECVQDMDHENMFWYRQDPGLGLRLIYFSYDVKMKEKGDIPEGYSVSREKKERFSLILESASTNQTSMYLCASNRDRYNEQFFGPGTRLTVL.

This clone was observed a few times. V usage is TRBV5-6 and J usage is TRBJ2-7; D might be TRBD1 (5 bases). The CDR3 is 13 residues long. The V end lost 1 base, the J end lost 7 bases, and 12 bases lay between the germline ends. Germline assignment: CDR1 SGHDT and CDR2 YYEEEE. The CDR3 DNA is TGTGCCAGCAGCTTGAGTGTTCAGGGTGAGCAGTACTTC. Its translation is CASSLSVQGEQYF.

The V gene is TRBV29-1, the J gene TRBJ2-7, with D possibly matching TRBD1 (7 bases). Trimming left V 0 bases short and J 1 base short, with 22 bases between. The CDR3 spans 18 residues. From germline, CDR1 is SQVTM and CDR2 ANQGSEA. The CDR3: CSVEDLSQGGILSYEQYF. The CDR3 bases are TGCAGCGTTGAAGATCTTAGCCAGGGGGGAATTCTTTCCTACGAGCAGTACTTC.

The chain combines TRBV4-1 with TRBJ2-2, with 11 bases aligning to TRBD1. V dropped 1 base and J dropped 0; count of bases not matched to a gene: 7. The CDR3 is 19 amino acids. Germline CDR1 is MGHRA and CDR2 is YSYEKL. CDR3 in amino acids: CASSQGDRGSSANTGELFF. The CDR3 DNA follows: TGCGCCAGCAGCCAAGGGGACAGGGGGAGCTCAGCGAACACCGGGGAGCTGTTTTTT.

The chain carries TRBV7-9 and TRBJ1-2, with D perhaps TRBD1 (5 bases). The CDR3 runs to 11 residues. The germline V gene has CDR1 SEHNR and CDR2 FQNEAQ (reference sequence). The V end was cut by 8 bases, the J end by 3 bases, with 7 bases between. As DNA, the CDR3 is TGTGCCAGCGGGGCGGACTATGGCTACACCTTC. This sequence encodes CASGADYGYTF.

The rearrangement joins TRBV6-5 to TRBJ2-3; 7 bases map to TRBD1. Germline-derived CDR1 and CDR2 are MNHEY and SVGAGI. CDR3 size: 16 residues. J was trimmed by 5 bases and V by 2 bases; bases with no gene match: 10. CDR3: CASSYMSDRVGDTQYF. CDR3 bases: TGTGCCAGCAGTTACATGTCCGACAGGGTGGGAGATACGCAGTATTTT.

This clone has just a few counts. This rearrangement joins TRBV28 to TRBJ2-2; TRBD2 matches 7 bases. The CDR3 totals 17 residues. CDR1 MDHEN and CDR2 SYDVKM come from the germline V gene. Germline trimming cut 3 bases from V and 0 bases from J; bases unmatched to any gene: 7. CDR3: CASSFGGGLTNTGELFF. CDR3 bases: TGTGCCAGCAGTTTCGGGGGAGGGCTTACGAACACCGGGGAGCTGTTTTTT.

The sample holds a few counts of this clone. V is TRBV5-4 and J is TRBJ2-1, with a weak D call TRBD1 (5 bases). Looked up from germline, CDR1 is SGHNT and CDR2 is YYREEE (reference sequence). This CDR3 is 15 amino acids long. The V end was cut by 4 bases, the J end by 5 bases, with 16 bases between. CDR3 region: CASSPDRQMNNEQFF. As DNA, the CDR3 is TGTGCCAGCAGCCCGGACCGACAGATGAACAATGAGCAGTTCTTC.

The chain carries TRBV4-1 and TRBJ1-1; D is perhaps TRBD1 (5 bases). Trimming removed 4 bases from V and 4 bases from J, with 13 bases in between. In germline, CDR1 is MGHRA, CDR2 YSYEKL. This CDR3 region has 14 residues. The CDR3 bases are TGCGCCAGCAGCCCTGGGGGGGTGGGCACTGAAGCTTTCTTT. It yields the protein CASSPGGVGTEAFF.

The CDR3 nucleotides read TGCGCCAGCAGCCTAGGACAGGGCGTTGAGCAGTTCTTC. Its translation: CASSLGQGVEQFF. The chain combines TRBV5-1 with TRBJ2-1, with 8 positions matching TRBD1. The germline V gene has CDR1 SGHRS and CDR2 YFSETQ. The CDR3 loop spans 13 amino acids. V was clipped by 4 bases and J by 9 bases; unmatched bases: 6.

The chain combines TRBV19 with TRBJ1-2; D may be TRBD1 (5 bases). From germline, CDR1 is LNHDA and CDR2 SQIVND (reference sequence). The V and J ends lost 1 base and 5 bases respectively, with 14 bases between them. The CDR3 is made up of 15 amino acids. In DNA, the CDR3 is TGTGCCAGTAGTATAGTTGCAGGGCCGATTTATGGCTACACCTTC. Its translation: CASSIVAGPIYGYTF.

The chain carries TRBV5-6 and TRBJ2-7; 7 nucleotides line up with TRBD2. The ends lost 0 bases at V and 5 bases at J; junction bases unmatched: 5. Germline values: CDR1 SGHDT, CDR2 YYEEEE. The CDR3 extends over 14 amino acids. CDR3 sequence reads: CASSLEGLSHEQYF. The CDR3 coding sequence is TGTGCCAGCAGCTTGGAGGGACTAAGCCACGAGCAGTACTTC.